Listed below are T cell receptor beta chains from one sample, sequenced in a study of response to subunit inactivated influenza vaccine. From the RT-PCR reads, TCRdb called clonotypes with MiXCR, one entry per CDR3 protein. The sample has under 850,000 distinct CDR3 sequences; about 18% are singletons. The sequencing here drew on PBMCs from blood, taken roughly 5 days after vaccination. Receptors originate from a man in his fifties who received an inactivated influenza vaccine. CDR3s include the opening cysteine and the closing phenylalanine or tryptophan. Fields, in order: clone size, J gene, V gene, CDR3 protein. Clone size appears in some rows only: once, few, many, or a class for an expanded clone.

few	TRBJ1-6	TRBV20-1	CSARDHRTGDSPLHF
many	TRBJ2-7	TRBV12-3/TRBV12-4	CASSSSFHTVVQYF
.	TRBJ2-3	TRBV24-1	CATSVLGGNTDTQYF
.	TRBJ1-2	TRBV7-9	CASSPWSSGYGYTF
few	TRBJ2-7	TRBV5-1	CASSPTVVAGGPTDEQYF
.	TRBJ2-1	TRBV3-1	CASSQVEGVLFF
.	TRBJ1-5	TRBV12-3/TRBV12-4	CASRPAGQPQHF
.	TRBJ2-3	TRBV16	CASSQFSGQGADTQYF
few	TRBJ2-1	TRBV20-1	CSAREAGGPQFF
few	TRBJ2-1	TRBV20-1	CSAGGRVGQFF
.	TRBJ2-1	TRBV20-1	CSAMARLAGHYNEQFF
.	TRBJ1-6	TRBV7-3	CASSLTPQGLNSPLHF
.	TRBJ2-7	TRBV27	CASSPSGGLTYEQYF
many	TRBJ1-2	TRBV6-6	CASASGTYYGYTF
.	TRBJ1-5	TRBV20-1	CSARGLDLSNQPQHF
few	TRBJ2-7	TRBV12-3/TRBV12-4	CASSRLYYEQYF
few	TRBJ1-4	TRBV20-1	CSARVRGATNEKLFF
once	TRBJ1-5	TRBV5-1	CASSLTGQVNQPQHF
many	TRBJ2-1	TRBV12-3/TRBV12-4	CASSSKSGLGVWDEQFF
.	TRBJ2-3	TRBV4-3	CASSHGAPTDTQYF
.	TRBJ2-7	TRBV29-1	CSVEYNSYEQYF
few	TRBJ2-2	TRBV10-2	CASSESGGTLNTGELFF
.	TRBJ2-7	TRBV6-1	CASSEAGWDSSYEQYF
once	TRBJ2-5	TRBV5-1	CASSWGQGAGETQYF
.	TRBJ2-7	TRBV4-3	CASSQGRDFSYEQYF
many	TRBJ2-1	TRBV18	CASSPTSPGGLSRNEQFF
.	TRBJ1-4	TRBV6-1	CASSGDSRNEKLFF
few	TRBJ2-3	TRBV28	CASSQLTDTQYF
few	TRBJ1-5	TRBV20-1	CSARVGYYSNQPQHF
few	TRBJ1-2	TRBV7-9	CASSGPGTFNYGYTF
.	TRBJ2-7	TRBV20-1	CSASGRGEQYF
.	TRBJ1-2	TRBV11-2	CASSNGPQRYTF
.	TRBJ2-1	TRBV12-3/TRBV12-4	CASSGNVAARINEQFF
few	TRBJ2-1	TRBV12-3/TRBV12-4	CASGVVWVEQVF
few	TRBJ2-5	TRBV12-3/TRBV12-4	CASTTKRSQETQYF
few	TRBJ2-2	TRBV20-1	CSAPPPQGFNTGELFF
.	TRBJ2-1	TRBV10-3	CAISESGGQGSGEQFF
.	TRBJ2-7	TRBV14	CASSQDRYYEQYF
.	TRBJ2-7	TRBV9	CASSVGLAELYEQYF
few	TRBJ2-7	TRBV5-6	CASSLGELVRVGDEQYF
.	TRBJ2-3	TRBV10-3	CAISDPPGLAGGATDTQYF
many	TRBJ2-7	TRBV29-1	CSVEVGDTYEQYF
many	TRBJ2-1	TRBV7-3	CASSSTSGSGNEQFF
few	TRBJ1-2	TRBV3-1	CASSQSRADYGYTF
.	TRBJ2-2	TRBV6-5	CASSYKGIPGELFF